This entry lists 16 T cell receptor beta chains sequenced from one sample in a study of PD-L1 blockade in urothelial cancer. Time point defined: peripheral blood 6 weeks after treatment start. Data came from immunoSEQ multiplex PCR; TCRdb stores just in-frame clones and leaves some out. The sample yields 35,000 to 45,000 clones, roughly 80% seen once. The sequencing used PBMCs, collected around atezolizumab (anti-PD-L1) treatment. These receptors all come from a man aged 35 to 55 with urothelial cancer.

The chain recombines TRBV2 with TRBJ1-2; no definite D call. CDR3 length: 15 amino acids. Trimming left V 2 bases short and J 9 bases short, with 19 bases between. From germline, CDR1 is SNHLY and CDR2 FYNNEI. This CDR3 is CASSESGFPAIRYTF. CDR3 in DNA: TGTGCCAGCAGTGAATCGGGGTTCCCTGCTATCCGCTACACCTTC.

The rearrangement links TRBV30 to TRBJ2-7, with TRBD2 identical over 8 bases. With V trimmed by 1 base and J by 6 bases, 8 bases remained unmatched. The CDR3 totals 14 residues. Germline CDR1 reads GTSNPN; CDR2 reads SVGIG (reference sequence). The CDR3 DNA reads TGTGCCTGGAGTGGTAGCGGGATCAAGACCGAGCAGTACTTC. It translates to CAWSGSGIKTEQYF.

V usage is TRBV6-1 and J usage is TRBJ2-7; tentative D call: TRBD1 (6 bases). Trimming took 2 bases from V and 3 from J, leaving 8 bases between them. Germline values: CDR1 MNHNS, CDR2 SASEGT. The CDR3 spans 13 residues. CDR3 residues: CASSERQVYEQYF. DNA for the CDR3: TGTGCCAGCAGTGAACGACAGGTCTACGAGCAGTACTTC.

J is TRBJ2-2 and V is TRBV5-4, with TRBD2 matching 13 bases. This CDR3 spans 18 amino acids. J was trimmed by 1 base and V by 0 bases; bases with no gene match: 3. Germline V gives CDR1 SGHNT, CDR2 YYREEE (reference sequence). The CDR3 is CASSLATSGRRNTGELFF. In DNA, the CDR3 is TGTGCCAGCAGCTTGGCGACTAGCGGGAGGAGGAACACCGGGGAGCTGTTTTTT.

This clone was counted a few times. The CDR3 here is CATEGVKRPQHF. The CDR3, as DNA: TGTGCCACCGAGGGGGTCAAGCGGCCCCAGCATTTT. This chain uses TRBV28 with TRBJ1-5, with a tentative D call TRBD1 (6 bases). Trimming pared 10 bases from V and 9 bases from J, leaving 16 bases between. This CDR3 region has 12 residues. Germline V CDR1 and CDR2: MDHEN, SYDVKM.

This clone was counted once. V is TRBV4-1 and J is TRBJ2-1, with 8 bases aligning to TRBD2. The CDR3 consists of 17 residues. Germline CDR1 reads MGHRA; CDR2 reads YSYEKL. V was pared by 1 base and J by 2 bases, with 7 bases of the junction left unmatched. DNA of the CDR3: TGCGCCAGCAGCCAAGGTTTTAGCGGGGCTACCTACAATGAGCAGTTCTTC. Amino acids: CASSQGFSGATYNEQFF.

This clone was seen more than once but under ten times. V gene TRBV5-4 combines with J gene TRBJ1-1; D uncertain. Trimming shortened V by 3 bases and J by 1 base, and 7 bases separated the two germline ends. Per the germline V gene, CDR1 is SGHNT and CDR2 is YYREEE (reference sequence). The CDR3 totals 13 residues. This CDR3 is CASSSDWNTEAFF. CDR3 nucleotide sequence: TGTGCCAGCAGCTCGGACTGGAACACTGAAGCTTTCTTT.

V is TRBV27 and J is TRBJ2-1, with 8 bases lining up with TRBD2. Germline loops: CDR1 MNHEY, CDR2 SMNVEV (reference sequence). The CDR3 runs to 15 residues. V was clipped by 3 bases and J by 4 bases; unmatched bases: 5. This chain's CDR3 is CASSFDGGAYNEQFF. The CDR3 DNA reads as TGTGCCAGCAGTTTTGACGGGGGGGCGTACAATGAGCAGTTCTTC.

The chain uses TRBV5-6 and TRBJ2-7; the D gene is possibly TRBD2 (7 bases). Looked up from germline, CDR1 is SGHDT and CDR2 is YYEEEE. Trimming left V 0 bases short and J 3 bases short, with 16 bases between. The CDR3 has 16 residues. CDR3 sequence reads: CASSLGGGTGGYEQYF. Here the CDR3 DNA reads TGTGCCAGCAGCTTGGGAGGGGGGACGGGAGGCTACGAGCAGTACTTC.

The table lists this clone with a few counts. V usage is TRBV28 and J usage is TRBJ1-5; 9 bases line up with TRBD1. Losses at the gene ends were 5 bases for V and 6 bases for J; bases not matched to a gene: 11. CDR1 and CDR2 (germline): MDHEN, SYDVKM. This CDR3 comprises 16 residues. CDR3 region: CASSILETGGSQPQHF. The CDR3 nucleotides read TGTGCCAGCAGTATTCTCGAGACAGGGGGAAGTCAGCCCCAGCATTTT. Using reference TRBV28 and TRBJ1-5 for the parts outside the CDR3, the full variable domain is DVKVTQSSRYLVKRTGEKVFLECVQDMDHENMFWYRQDPGLGLRLIYFSYDVKMKEKGDIPEGYSVSREKKERFSLILESASTNQTSMYLCASSILETGGSQPQHFGDGTRLSIL.

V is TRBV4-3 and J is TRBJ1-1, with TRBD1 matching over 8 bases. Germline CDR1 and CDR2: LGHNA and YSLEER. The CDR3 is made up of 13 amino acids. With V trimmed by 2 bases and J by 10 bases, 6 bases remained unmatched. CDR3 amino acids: CASSQRGQGRAFF. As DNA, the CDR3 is TGCGCCAGCAGCCAACGTGGACAGGGAAGAGCTTTCTTT.

CDR3 sequence (DNA): TGCGCCAGCAGCCAGGGGCCAGGGACAGGGGGCAGGGGCACTGAAGCTTTCTTT. Protein: CASSQGPGTGGRGTEAFF. The chain employs TRBV4-1 and TRBJ1-1; TRBD1 matches 12 bases. Germline CDR1 MGHRA, CDR2 YSYEKL. V was pared by 3 bases and J by 4 bases, with 12 bases of the junction left unmatched. The CDR3 has 18 residues.

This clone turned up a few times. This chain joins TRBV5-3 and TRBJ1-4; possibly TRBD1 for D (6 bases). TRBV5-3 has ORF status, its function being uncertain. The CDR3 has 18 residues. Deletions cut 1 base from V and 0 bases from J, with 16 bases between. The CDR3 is CARSLSGTPHATNEKLFF. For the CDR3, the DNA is TGTGCCAGAAGCTTGAGTGGGACACCTCATGCAACTAATGAAAAACTGTTTTTT.

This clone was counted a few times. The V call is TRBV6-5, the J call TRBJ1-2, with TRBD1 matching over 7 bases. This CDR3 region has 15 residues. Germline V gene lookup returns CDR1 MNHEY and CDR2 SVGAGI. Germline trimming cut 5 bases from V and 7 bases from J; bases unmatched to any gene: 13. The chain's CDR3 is CASSQQTGHRSGYTF. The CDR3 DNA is TGTGCCAGCAGTCAACAGACAGGGCATCGCAGTGGCTACACCTTC.

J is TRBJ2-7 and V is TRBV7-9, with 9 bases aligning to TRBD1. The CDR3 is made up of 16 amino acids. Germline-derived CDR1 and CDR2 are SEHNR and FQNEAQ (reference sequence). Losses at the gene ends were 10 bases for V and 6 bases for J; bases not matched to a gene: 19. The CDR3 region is CATQSPTGGRLGEQYF. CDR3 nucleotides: TGTGCCACCCAGAGCCCGACAGGGGGACGTCTCGGCGAGCAGTACTTC.

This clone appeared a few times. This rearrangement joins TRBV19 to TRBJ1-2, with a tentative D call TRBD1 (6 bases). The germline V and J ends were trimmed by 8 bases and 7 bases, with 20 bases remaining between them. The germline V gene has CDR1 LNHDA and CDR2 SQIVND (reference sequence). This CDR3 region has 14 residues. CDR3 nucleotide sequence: TGTGCCAGTCAGAGACAGGTCCAGGCGGGTGGCTACACCTTC. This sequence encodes CASQRQVQAGGYTF.